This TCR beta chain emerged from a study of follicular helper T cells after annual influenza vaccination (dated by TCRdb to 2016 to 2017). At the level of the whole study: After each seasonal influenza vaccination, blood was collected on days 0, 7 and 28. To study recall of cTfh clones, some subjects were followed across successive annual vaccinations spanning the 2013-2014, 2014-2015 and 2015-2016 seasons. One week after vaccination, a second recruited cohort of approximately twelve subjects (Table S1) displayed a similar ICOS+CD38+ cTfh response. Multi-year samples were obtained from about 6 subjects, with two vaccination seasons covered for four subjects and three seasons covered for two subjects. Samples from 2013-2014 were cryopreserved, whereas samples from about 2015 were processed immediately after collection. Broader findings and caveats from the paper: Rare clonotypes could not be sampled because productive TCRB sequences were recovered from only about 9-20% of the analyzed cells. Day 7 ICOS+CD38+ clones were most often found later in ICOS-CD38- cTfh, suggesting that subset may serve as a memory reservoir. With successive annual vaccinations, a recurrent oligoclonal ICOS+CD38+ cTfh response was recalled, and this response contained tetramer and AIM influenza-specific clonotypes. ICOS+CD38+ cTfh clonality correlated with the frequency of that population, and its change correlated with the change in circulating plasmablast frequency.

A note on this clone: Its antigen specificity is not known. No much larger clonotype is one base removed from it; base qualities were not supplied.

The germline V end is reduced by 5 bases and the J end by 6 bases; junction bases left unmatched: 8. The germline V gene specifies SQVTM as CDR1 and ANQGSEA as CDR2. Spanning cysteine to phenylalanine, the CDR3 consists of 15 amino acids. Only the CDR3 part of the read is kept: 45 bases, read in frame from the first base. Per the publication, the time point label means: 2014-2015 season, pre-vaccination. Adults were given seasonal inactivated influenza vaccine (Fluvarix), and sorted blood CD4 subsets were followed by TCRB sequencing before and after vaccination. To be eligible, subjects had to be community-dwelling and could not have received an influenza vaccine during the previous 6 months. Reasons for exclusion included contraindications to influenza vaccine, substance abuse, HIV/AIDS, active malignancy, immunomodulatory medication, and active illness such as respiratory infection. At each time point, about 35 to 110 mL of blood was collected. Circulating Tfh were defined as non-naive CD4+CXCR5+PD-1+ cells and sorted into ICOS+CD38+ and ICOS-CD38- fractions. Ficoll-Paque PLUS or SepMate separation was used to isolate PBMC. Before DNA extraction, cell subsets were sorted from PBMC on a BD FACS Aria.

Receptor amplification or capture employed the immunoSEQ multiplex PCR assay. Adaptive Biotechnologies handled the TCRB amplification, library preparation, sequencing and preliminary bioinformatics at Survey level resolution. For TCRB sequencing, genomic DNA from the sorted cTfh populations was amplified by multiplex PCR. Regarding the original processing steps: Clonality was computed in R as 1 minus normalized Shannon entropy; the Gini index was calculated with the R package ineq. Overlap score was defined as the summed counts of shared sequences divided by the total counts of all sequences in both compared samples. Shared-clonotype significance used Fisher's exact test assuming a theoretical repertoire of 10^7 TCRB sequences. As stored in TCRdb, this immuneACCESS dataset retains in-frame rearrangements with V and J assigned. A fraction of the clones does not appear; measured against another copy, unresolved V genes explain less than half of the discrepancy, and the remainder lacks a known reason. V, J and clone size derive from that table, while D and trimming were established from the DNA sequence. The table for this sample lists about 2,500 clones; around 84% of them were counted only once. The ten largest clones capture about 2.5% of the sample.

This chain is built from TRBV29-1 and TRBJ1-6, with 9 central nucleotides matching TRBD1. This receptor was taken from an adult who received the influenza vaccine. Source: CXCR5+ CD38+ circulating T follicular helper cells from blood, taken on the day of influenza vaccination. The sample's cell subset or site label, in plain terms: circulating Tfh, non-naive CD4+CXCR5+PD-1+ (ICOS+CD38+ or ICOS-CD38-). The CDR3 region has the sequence CSVTEGQGFNSPLHF. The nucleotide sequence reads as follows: TGCAGCGTTACCGAGGGACAGGGTTTTAATTCACCCCTCCACTTT.